This TCR beta chain was identified during a study of blood T cell repertoires in COVID-19. Background on the study: Whether acute or convalescent, the COVID-19 samples came from the United States, Italy and Spain.

The CDR3 contains 19 residues. V was clipped by 2 bases and J by 0 bases; unmatched bases: 13. CDR1 is SGHRS, CDR2 YFSETQ, per germline. In the source study's methods: Amplification of reference gene primers provided the estimated nucleated cell counts. Using immunoSEQ multiplex PCR, the repertoire was profiled, and TCRdb retains in-frame clones only, with some absent. D and trimming come from the DNA, and the V and J calls and clone size come from that table. The sample records tens of thousands of clones, approximately 91% being singletons. The V gene is TRBV5-1, the J gene TRBJ1-4; 7 bases are a match to TRBD1. The sequencing sample was made of peripheral blood. This clonotype was obtained from a woman of 80 years or more with acute or convalescent COVID-19. CDR3 region: CASSLGTAKWFATNEKLFF. Here the CDR3 DNA reads TGCGCCAGCAGCTTAGGGACAGCAAAGTGGTTTGCAACTAATGAAAAACTGTTTTTT.